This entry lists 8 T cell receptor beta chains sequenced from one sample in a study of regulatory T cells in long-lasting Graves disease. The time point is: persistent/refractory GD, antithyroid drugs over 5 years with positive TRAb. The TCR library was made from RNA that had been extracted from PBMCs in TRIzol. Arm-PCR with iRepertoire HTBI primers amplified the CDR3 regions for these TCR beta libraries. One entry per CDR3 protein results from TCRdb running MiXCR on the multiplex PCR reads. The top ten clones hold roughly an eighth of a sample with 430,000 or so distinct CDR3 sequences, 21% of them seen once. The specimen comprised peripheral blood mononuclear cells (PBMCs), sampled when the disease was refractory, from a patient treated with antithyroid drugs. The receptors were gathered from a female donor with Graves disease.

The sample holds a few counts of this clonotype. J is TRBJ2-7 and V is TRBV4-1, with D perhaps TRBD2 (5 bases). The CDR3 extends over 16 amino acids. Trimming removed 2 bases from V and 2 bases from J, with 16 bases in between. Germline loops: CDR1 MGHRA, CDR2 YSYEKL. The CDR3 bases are TGCGCCAGCAGCCAACCACTAGAAACGCAAACCTACGAGCAGTACTTC. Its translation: CASSQPLETQTYEQYF.

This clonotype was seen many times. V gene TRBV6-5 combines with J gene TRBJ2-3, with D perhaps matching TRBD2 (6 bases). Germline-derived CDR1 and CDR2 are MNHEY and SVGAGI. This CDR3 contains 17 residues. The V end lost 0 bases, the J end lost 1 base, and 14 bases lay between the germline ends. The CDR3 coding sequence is TGTGCCAGCAGTTACTCGGGCACTAGCTGGGGCACAGATACGCAGTATTTT. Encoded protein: CASSYSGTSWGTDTQYF.

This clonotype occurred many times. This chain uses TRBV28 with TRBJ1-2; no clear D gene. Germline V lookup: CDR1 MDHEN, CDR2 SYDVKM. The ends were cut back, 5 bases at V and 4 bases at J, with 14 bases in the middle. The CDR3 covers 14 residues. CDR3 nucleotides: TGTGCCAGCAGTCCTTGGACGGAAGGCTATGGCTACACCTTC. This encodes CASSPWTEGYGYTF.

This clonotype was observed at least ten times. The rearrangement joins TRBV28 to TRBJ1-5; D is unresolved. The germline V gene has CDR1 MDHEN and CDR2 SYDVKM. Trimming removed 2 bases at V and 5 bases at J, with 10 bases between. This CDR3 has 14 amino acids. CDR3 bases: TGTGCCAGCAGTTTAGGCGGCGGCTATCAGCCCCAGCATTTT. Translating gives CASSLGGGYQPQHF.

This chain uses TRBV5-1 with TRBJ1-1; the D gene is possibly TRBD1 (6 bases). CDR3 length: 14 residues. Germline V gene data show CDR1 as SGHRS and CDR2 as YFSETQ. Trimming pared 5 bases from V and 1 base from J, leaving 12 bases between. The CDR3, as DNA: TGCGCCAGCAGTGCGGGACACCGGAACACTGAAGCTTTCTTT. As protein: CASSAGHRNTEAFF.

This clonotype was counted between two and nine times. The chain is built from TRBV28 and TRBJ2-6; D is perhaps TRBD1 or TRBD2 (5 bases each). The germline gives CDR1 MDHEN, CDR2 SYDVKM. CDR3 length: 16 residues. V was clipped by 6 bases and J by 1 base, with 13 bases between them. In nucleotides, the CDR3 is TGTGCCAGCAGATCGCCGGGACCGTCTGGGGCCAACGTCCTGACTTTC. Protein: CASRSPGPSGANVLTF. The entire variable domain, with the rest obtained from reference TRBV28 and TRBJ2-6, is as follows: DVKVTQSSRYLVKRTGEKVFLECVQDMDHENMFWYRQDPGLGLRLIYFSYDVKMKEKGDIPEGYSVSREKKERFSLILESASTNQTSMYLCASRSPGPSGANVLTFGAGSRLTVL.

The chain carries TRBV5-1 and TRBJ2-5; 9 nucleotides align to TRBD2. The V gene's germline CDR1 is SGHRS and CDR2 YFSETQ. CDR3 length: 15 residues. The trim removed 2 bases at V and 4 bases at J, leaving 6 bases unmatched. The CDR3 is CASSFSGSQGETQYF. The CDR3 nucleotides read TGCGCCAGCAGCTTTAGCGGGAGCCAAGGAGAGACCCAGTACTTC. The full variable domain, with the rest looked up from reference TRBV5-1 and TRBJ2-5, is KAGVTQTPRYLIKTRGQQVTLSCSPISGHRSVSWYQQTPGQGLQFLFEYFSETQRNKGNFPGRFSGRQFSNSRSEMNVSTLELGDSALYLCASSFSGSQGETQYFGPGTRLLVL.

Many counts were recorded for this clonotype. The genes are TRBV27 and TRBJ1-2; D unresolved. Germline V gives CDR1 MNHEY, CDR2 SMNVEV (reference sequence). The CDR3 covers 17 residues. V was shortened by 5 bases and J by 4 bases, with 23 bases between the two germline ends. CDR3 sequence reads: CASSPQSVGADPYGYTF. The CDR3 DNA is TGTGCCAGCAGTCCTCAATCCGTCGGCGCAGACCCCTATGGCTACACCTTC.